Below, 31 T cell receptor beta chains from the same sample are listed, as sequenced in a study of regulatory T cells in long-lasting Graves disease (dated by TCRdb to about 2021). The sample's time point label, decoded: newly diagnosed GD, antithyroid drugs for less than 3 months. For both TCR sequencing and RNA sequencing, RNA was extracted from PBMCs in TRIzol. The protocol used for the library was multiplex PCR. TCRdb names Illumina HiSeq 4000 as the instrument used. iRepertoire HTBI primers and Arm-PCR amplification of CDR3 regions were used to construct TCR beta libraries. The public sequencing data were trimmed at Q25 with fastp and processed into clonotypes with MiXCR by TCRdb, which kept only in-frame beta chains. Each record represents a unique CDR3 protein, reported with the most common genes and DNA among its rows. The sample data list around 420,000 distinct CDR3 sequences, and about 14% of these were observed just once. Jointly, the top ten make up 20% to 25% of the sample.

Sequencing used peripheral blood mononuclear cells (PBMCs), obtained at new diagnosis, from a patient treated with antithyroid drugs. These receptors were obtained from a female donor with Graves disease.

This clonotype has ten or more counts. V usage is TRBV6-1 and J usage is TRBJ2-7; the D gene is possibly TRBD2 (6 bases). The length of the CDR3 is 15 residues. With 5 bases removed from V and 2 bases from J, the gap between germline ends came to 16 bases. The germline CDR1 and CDR2 sequences are MNHNS and SASEGT. This chain's CDR3 is CASSKGLRGTYEQYF. CDR3 nucleotide sequence: TGTGCCAGCAGTAAGGGACTGCGGGGAACCTACGAGCAGTACTTC.

This clonotype was detected ten times or more. The V gene is TRBV29-1, the J gene TRBJ1-1; 8 nucleotides match TRBD1. CDR3 length: 13 amino acids. Trimming removed 5 bases from V and 7 bases from J; junction bases left unmatched: 9. Germline loops: CDR1 SQVTM, CDR2 ANQGSEA. The CDR3 protein is CSVQSGGGGEAFF. DNA of the CDR3: TGCAGCGTTCAATCAGGGGGCGGGGGTGAAGCTTTCTTT. The full variable domain, in which reference TRBV29-1 and TRBJ1-1 provide the parts outside the CDR3, is SAVISQKPSRDICQRGTSLTIQCQVDSQVTMMFWYRQQPGQSLTLIATANQGSEATYESGFVIDKFPISRPNLTFSTLTVSNMSPEDSSIYLCSVQSGGGGEAFFGQGTRLTVV.

This clonotype was found many times. The chain couples TRBV6-5 to TRBJ1-2; a possible D gene is TRBD1 (6 bases). Germline V gives CDR1 MNHEY, CDR2 SVGAGI. CDR3 size: 13 residues. Trimming removed 1 base at V and 7 bases at J, with 10 bases between. The CDR3 sequence: CASSYYPRGGYTF. CDR3 DNA: TGTGCCAGCAGTTACTACCCCAGGGGTGGCTACACCTTC.

At least ten counts were recorded for this clonotype. The chain recombines TRBV5-1 with TRBJ2-6, with TRBD1 identical over 10 bases. With V trimmed by 0 bases and J by 8 bases, 8 bases remained unmatched. Germline V gene lookup returns CDR1 SGHRS and CDR2 YFSETQ. CDR3 size: 17 residues. The CDR3 DNA reads as TGCGCCAGCAGCTTGGTAAGGGGACAGGGGACCTCCAACGTCCTGACTTTC. As protein: CASSLVRGQGTSNVLTF.

This clonotype was picked up many times. The chain recombines TRBV14 with TRBJ2-1, with D hard to call. This CDR3 contains 14 residues. V lost 0 bases and J 8 bases, leaving 11 bases between the germline ends. In germline, CDR1 is SGHDN, CDR2 FVKESK. The CDR3 protein is CASSQEVLIHEQFF. In DNA, the CDR3 is TGTGCCAGCAGCCAAGAAGTTCTAATCCATGAGCAGTTCTTC.

This clonotype showed up many times. The V and J genes are TRBV6-5 and TRBJ2-6, with 9 bases that match TRBD1. CDR3 length: 17 amino acids. J was trimmed by 3 bases and V by 2 bases; bases with no gene match: 5. Germline V gene lookup returns CDR1 MNHEY and CDR2 SVGAGI. CDR3: CASSYRDRANGANVLTF. The CDR3 nucleotides read TGTGCCAGCAGTTACCGGGACAGGGCCAATGGGGCCAACGTCCTGACTTTC.

Only a few counts were recorded for this clonotype. One end of the junction varies from germline; a read error may be responsible. The rearrangement uses TRBV10-3 and TRBJ1-4, with D tentatively TRBD1 (6 bases). The CDR3 consists of 15 residues. The germline CDR1 and CDR2 sequences are ENHRY and SYGVKD. CDR3 nucleotides: TGTTCCATCAGTGAGTCGGCAGGGGCTGATGAAAAACTGTTTTTT. Translation gives CSISESAGADEKLFF.

This clonotype showed up many times. The chain links TRBV2 to TRBJ1-1; D is ambiguous. Germline CDR1 reads SNHLY; CDR2 reads FYNNEI. Trimming shortened V by 3 bases and J by 1 base, and 6 bases separated the two germline ends. The CDR3 spans 13 residues. CDR3 amino acids: CASSDEANTEAFF. The CDR3 bases are TGTGCCAGCAGTGATGAAGCGAACACTGAAGCTTTCTTT. The full variable domain, with the rest looked up from reference TRBV2 and TRBJ1-1, is EPEVTQTPSHQVTQMGQEVILRCVPISNHLYFYWYRQILGQKVEFLVSFYNNEISEKSEIFDDQFSVERPDGSNFTLKIRSTKLEDSAMYFCASSDEANTEAFFGQGTRLTVV.

The chain recombines TRBV28 with TRBJ2-7; 7 bases are a match to TRBD2. The CDR3 extends over 16 amino acids. Per germline, CDR1 MDHEN and CDR2 SYDVKM. V shed 6 bases and J 5 bases; nucleotides not matched to a gene: 16. As DNA, the CDR3 is TGTGCCAGCAGGGTCCCACGGGGGGTGGGAATCGACGAGCAGTACTTC. Translation: CASRVPRGVGIDEQYF.

Ten or more counts support this clonotype. The CDR3 region is CASSQASTDTQYF. DNA of the CDR3: TGTGCCAGCTCCCAGGCTAGCACAGATACGCAGTATTTT. V is TRBV6-1 and J is TRBJ2-3, with D uncertain. This CDR3 has 13 amino acids. Germline assignment: CDR1 MNHNS and CDR2 SASEGT. V lost 8 bases and J 0 bases, leaving 9 bases between the germline ends.

The sample holds many counts of this clonotype. The rearrangement links TRBV12-3 or TRBV12-4 to TRBJ2-5, with D perhaps TRBD2 (6 bases). CDR3 length: 15 residues. With 7 bases removed from V and 5 bases from J, the gap between germline ends came to 20 bases. CDR3: CASTTTSGFGETQYF. The CDR3 coding sequence is TGTGCCAGCACGACGACGAGCGGGTTCGGGGAGACCCAGTACTTC.

This clonotype was recorded at least ten times. V gene TRBV27 combines with J gene TRBJ1-2, with 9 positions matching TRBD1. In germline, CDR1 is MNHEY, CDR2 SMNVEV (reference sequence). The V segment lost 7 bases and the J segment 6 bases; nucleotides outside the gene matches: 15. The CDR3 consists of 16 residues. CDR3 sequence: CASNLSGGQGLNGYTF. CDR3 coding DNA: TGTGCCAGCAACCTTTCGGGGGGACAGGGACTCAATGGCTACACCTTC.

The sample holds many counts of this clonotype. The rearrangement links TRBV18 to TRBJ1-1; 8 bases match TRBD1. The CDR3 runs to 13 residues. The V segment lost 8 bases and the J segment 3 bases; nucleotides outside the gene matches: 5. Germline V lookup: CDR1 KGHSH, CDR2 LQKENI. The CDR3 protein is CASTDRGDTEAFF. The CDR3, as DNA: TGTGCCAGCACCGACAGGGGTGACACTGAAGCTTTCTTT. The full variable domain, completed using reference TRBV18 and TRBJ1-1, is NAGVMQNPRHLVRRRGQEARLRCSPMKGHSHVYWYRQLPEEGLKFMVYLQKENIIDESGMPKERFSAEFPKEGPSILRIQQVVRGDSAAYFCASTDRGDTEAFFGQGTRLTVV.

In this sample, this clonotype turned up many times. The rearrangement joins TRBV11-2 to TRBJ2-1, with D possibly TRBD1 on 6 matching bases. Trimming took 5 bases from V and 3 from J, leaving 17 bases between them. Germline-derived CDR1 and CDR2 are SGHAT and FQNNGV. The CDR3 length is 16 residues. The CDR3 is CASSPRQVLIYNEQFF. DNA for the CDR3: TGTGCCAGCAGCCCACGACAGGTACTAATCTACAATGAGCAGTTCTTC.

In its sample, this clonotype was seen many times. The chain recombines TRBV20-1 with TRBJ2-7; 11 bases map to TRBD2. This CDR3 has 13 residues. Germline-derived CDR1 and CDR2 are DFQATT and SNEGSKA (reference sequence). Trimming cost V 3 bases and J 6 bases; bases outside gene matches: 4. The CDR3, as DNA: TGCAGTGCTAGTAGCGGGAGGGCAATCGAGCAGTACTTC. Protein product: CSASSGRAIEQYF.

This clonotype was picked up many times. The chain is built from TRBV29-1 and TRBJ2-5, with 10 bases aligning to TRBD1. The length of the CDR3 is 16 residues. Looked up from germline, CDR1 is SQVTM and CDR2 is ANQGSEA. V lost 7 bases, J lost 2 bases, and 13 bases stayed unmatched. CDR3 DNA sequence: TGCAGCGGTCGGCCCGGAAAGGACAGGGGGCAAGAGACCCAGTACTTC. Amino acids: CSGRPGKDRGQETQYF.

Comment on this clonotype: The junction departs from the called germline gene at one end, perhaps through a read error. The V gene is TRBV19, the J gene TRBJ2-3, with D tentatively TRBD2 (6 bases). The germline V gene encodes CDR1 LNHDA and CDR2 SQIVND (reference sequence). This CDR3 has 14 amino acids. As DNA, the CDR3 is TGTACCAGTGGACGGGGGTGGTCTGGAGATACGCAGTATTTT. Translation gives CTSGRGWSGDTQYF.

This clonotype was found many times. The chain employs TRBV19 and TRBJ1-1; TRBD1 is a possible D gene (5 bases). The CDR3 runs to 15 residues. Germline V gene sequence: CDR1 LNHDA, CDR2 SQIVND (reference sequence). The V and J ends lost 3 bases and 3 bases respectively, with 14 bases between them. The CDR3 DNA reads as TGTGCCAGTAGTATGAGGACCGGAGGGGACACTGAAGCTTTCTTT. Amino acids: CASSMRTGGDTEAFF.

This clonotype has ten or more counts. The chain joins TRBV4-2 to TRBJ1-3; 7 bases agree with TRBD1. This CDR3 comprises 14 residues. The junction had 7 bases not matched to a gene; V was cut back by 1 base and J by 10 bases. Germline V gives CDR1 LGHNA, CDR2 YNFKEQ. CDR3 sequence: CASSQGSGQETIYF. Here the CDR3 DNA reads TGTGCCAGCAGCCAAGGGTCCGGACAGGAGACCATATATTTT.

There are many counts of this clonotype. The chain carries TRBV12-3 or TRBV12-4 and TRBJ2-7, with D unclear. V lost 7 bases to trimming and J lost 9 bases, with 19 bases between them. The CDR3 is 13 amino acids. CDR3 sequence reads: CASNRGVFDGQYF. The CDR3 bases are TGTGCCAGCAACCGAGGAGTCTTCGACGGGCAGTACTTC.

This clonotype was seen many times. The chain joins TRBV15 to TRBJ1-4; 11 bases match TRBD1. This CDR3 spans 16 amino acids. After removal of 8 bases from V and 10 bases from J, the junction contained 15 bases not matched to a gene. Germline CDR1 is LNHNV and CDR2 is YYDKDF (reference sequence). The CDR3 loop is CATAGDRGTGRSKLFF. CDR3 nucleotide sequence: TGTGCCACCGCGGGGGACAGGGGGACCGGGCGATCAAAACTGTTTTTT.

This chain uses TRBV5-1 with TRBJ1-5; TRBD1 is a possible D gene (5 bases). Looked up from germline, CDR1 is SGHRS and CDR2 is YFSETQ. This CDR3 has 14 amino acids. V shed 0 bases and J shed 11 bases, with 15 bases lying between them. CDR3 sequence: CASSLAGDRTAQHF. DNA for the CDR3: TGCGCCAGCAGCTTGGCCGGGGACCGGACGGCCCAGCATTTT.

There are many counts of this clonotype. This rearrangement joins TRBV10-3 to TRBJ2-7, with a tentative D call TRBD2 (5 bases). The CDR3 is 12 amino acids. Trimming took off 7 bases at V and 12 bases at J, with 19 bases between the two ends. Germline CDR1 is ENHRY and CDR2 is SYGVKD. CDR3 region: CAITDPGYPPYF. For the CDR3, the DNA is TGTGCCATCACGGATCCGGGGTACCCTCCGTACTTC.

This clonotype has at least ten counts. The chain is built from TRBV5-1 and TRBJ2-1; no definite D call. The CDR3 consists of 13 residues. The germline CDR1 and CDR2 sequences are SGHRS and YFSETQ. The V and J ends lost 0 bases and 9 bases respectively, with 10 bases between them. The CDR3 sequence: CASSLEDGGEQFF. Written as DNA, the CDR3 is TGCGCCAGCAGCTTGGAGGACGGTGGTGAGCAGTTCTTC.

There are a few counts of this clonotype. The chain has TRBV29-1 and TRBJ2-2, with no clear D. V was shortened by 8 bases and J by 0 bases, with 13 bases between the two germline ends. Per germline, CDR1 SQVTM and CDR2 ANQGSEA. The CDR3 loop spans 14 amino acids. The CDR3 DNA sequence: TGCAGCCCCAGGTGGGAAACGAACACCGGGGAGCTGTTTTTT. Translating gives CSPRWETNTGELFF.

This clonotype was detected ten times or more. This chain joins TRBV11-3 and TRBJ2-3; D gene ambiguous. The V gene lost 4 bases and the J gene lost 1 base, with 6 bases spanning the gap. Germline V gene lookup returns CDR1 SGHNT and CDR2 YENEEA. The CDR3 covers 13 residues. As DNA, the CDR3 is TGTGCCAGCAGCTCAGCCCGCACAGATACGCAGTATTTT. Protein product: CASSSARTDTQYF.

There are many counts of this clonotype. This chain connects TRBV12-3 or TRBV12-4 to TRBJ2-6; D may be TRBD1 (5 bases). V lost 6 bases and J 0 bases, leaving 21 bases between the germline ends. CDR3 length: 19 residues. In nucleotides, the CDR3 is TGTGCCAGCAGGTTCACTCGGGCAGGGCTACTCTCTGGGGCCAACGTCCTGACTTTC. Amino acid sequence: CASRFTRAGLLSGANVLTF.

This chain uses TRBV7-9 with TRBJ2-5; 14 bases match TRBD2. Germline V gene lookup returns CDR1 SEHNR and CDR2 FQNEAQ (reference sequence). This CDR3 has 17 residues. With 1 base clipped from V and 1 base from J, the junction kept 2 bases outside the gene matches. CDR3: CASSLGTSGGLQETQYF. The CDR3, as DNA: TGTGCCAGCAGCTTAGGGACTAGCGGGGGGCTCCAAGAGACCCAGTACTTC.

This clonotype has a count of ten or more. The J gene is TRBJ1-6, the V gene TRBV12-3 or TRBV12-4, with D possibly being TRBD1 (5 bases). The CDR3 contains 17 residues. The V and J ends lost 5 bases and 2 bases respectively, with 16 bases between them. CDR3 amino acids: CASSHDREGPYNSPLHF. DNA of the CDR3: TGTGCCAGCAGTCATGATAGAGAGGGACCCTATAATTCACCCCTCCACTTT.

This clonotype was counted between two and nine times. The rearrangement uses TRBV7-2 and TRBJ1-1; D is perhaps TRBD1 (5 bases). V was trimmed by 1 base and J by 12 bases, leaving 21 bases between them. The V gene's germline CDR1 is SGHTA and CDR2 FQGNSA. The CDR3 totals 15 residues. As DNA, the CDR3 is TGTGCCAGCAGCTTAGGGGGCGACAAGCACCTCCCGACTTTCTTT. Translating gives CASSLGGDKHLPTFF.

This clonotype appeared many times. The CDR3 sequence is CASSLRLPGTTGFHEQYF. CDR3 sequence (DNA): TGTGCCAGCAGCTTACGTTTACCAGGGACCACGGGGTTTCACGAGCAGTACTTC. This sequence joins TRBV7-6 and TRBJ2-7; D is tentatively TRBD1 or TRBD2 (5 bases each). Germline V gene lookup returns CDR1 SGHVS and CDR2 FNYEAQ. CDR3 size: 18 residues. The V end was cut by 2 bases, the J end by 5 bases, with 25 bases between.